These 18 T cell receptor beta chains were all obtained from the same sample, sequenced in a study of T cell changes during pregnancy in multiple sclerosis. Some clones are missing from TCRdb's copy, which holds only in-frame ones; the method was immunoSEQ multiplex PCR. This sample has about 64,000 clones, with 96% found just once. Sequencing used CD8+ T cells from peripheral blood mononuclear cells, obtained after pregnancy. The receptors here all came from a female donor with multiple sclerosis, enrolled in a pregnancy study.

Points on this clone: The same CDR3 can be traced to other DNA sequences in this sample. This chain uses TRBV29-1 with TRBJ2-7; 9 nucleotides line up with TRBD2. CDR1 is SQVTM, CDR2 ANQGSEA, per germline. V was pared by 6 bases and J by 0 bases, with 6 bases of the junction left unmatched. CDR3 length equals 14 residues. CDR3 in DNA: TGCAGCGTCGAAACTAGCGGGTCCTCCTACGAGCAGTACTTC. Amino acid sequence: CSVETSGSSYEQYF.

The chain uses TRBV2 and TRBJ1-1, with 7 bases aligning to TRBD1. The CDR3 loop spans 15 amino acids. The germline V gene encodes CDR1 SNHLY and CDR2 FYNNEI. Trimming removed 0 bases from V and 10 bases from J; junction bases left unmatched: 11. CDR3 DNA: TGTGCCAGCAGTGAAGCGGGGGACCGGGACAGAGGAGCTTTCTTT. This sequence encodes CASSEAGDRDRGAFF.

This chain joins TRBV2 and TRBJ2-1, with D maybe TRBD2 (6 bases). The length of the CDR3 is 13 residues. V dropped 8 bases and J dropped 2 bases, with 10 bases sitting between them. In germline, CDR1 is SNHLY, CDR2 FYNNEI. The CDR3 bases are TGTGCCAGCGGGAGGTCCACCTACAATGAGCAGTTCTTC. Its translation is CASGRSTYNEQFF.

This chain connects TRBV2 to TRBJ2-7, with D possibly matching TRBD1 (6 bases). V was pared by 6 bases and J by 0 bases, with 9 bases between. Germline V CDR1 and CDR2: SNHLY, FYNNEI. This CDR3 region has 13 residues. In nucleotides, the CDR3 is TGTGCCAGCAGAGGACAGAACTCCTACGAGCAGTACTTC. This encodes CASRGQNSYEQYF.

The genes are TRBV15 and TRBJ1-3; TRBD1 aligns across 7 bases. The CDR3 is made up of 15 amino acids. CDR1 is LNHNV and CDR2 is YYDKDF in the germline V gene (reference sequence). Unmatched junction bases numbered 8, after V lost 5 bases and J lost 4 bases. Here the CDR3 reads CATSLDRPAGNTIYF. Written as DNA, the CDR3 is TGTGCCACCAGCCTGGACAGGCCCGCGGGAAACACCATATATTTT. The full variable domain, rest sourced from reference TRBV15 and TRBJ1-3, is DAMVIQNPRYQVTQFGKPVTLSCSQTLNHNVMYWYQQKSSQAPKLLFHYYDKDFNNEADTPDNFQSRRPNTSFCFLDIRSPGLGDTAMYLCATSLDRPAGNTIYFGEGSWLTVV.

The chain links TRBV19 to TRBJ2-7, with 7 bases identical to TRBD2. Losses at the gene ends were 1 base for V and 2 bases for J; bases not matched to a gene: 5. The germline V gene has CDR1 LNHDA and CDR2 SQIVND (reference sequence). The CDR3 totals 15 residues. CDR3 sequence reads: CASSIGSSGAYEQYF. The CDR3 nucleotides are TGTGCCAGTAGTATAGGTTCCAGCGGGGCCTACGAGCAGTACTTC.

The chain joins TRBV6-5 to TRBJ2-3; weak D call: TRBD2 (6 bases). The V end was cut by 8 bases, the J end by 0 bases, with 6 bases between. There are 12 residues in the CDR3. Germline CDR1 and CDR2: MNHEY and SVGAGI. The CDR3: CASAGSTDTQYF. CDR3 sequence (DNA): TGTGCCAGCGCGGGGAGCACAGATACGCAGTATTTT.

The V and J genes are TRBV5-4 and TRBJ2-1, with TRBD2 matching 15 bases. This CDR3 comprises 16 residues. CDR1 is SGHNT and CDR2 is YYREEE in the germline V gene (reference sequence). J gave up 7 bases and V 6 bases, and 8 bases lay outside the gene matches. CDR3 protein: CASTGLAGGVGNEQFF. The CDR3, as DNA: TGTGCCAGCACCGGACTAGCGGGGGGGGTCGGAAATGAGCAGTTCTTC.

This chain uses TRBV28 with TRBJ2-3; 7 nucleotides match TRBD1. After removal of 6 bases from V and 4 bases from J, the junction contained 16 bases not matched to a gene. Germline lookup yields CDR1 MDHEN and CDR2 SYDVKM. The CDR3 spans 17 residues. The chain's CDR3 is CASSSQTGNSWADTQYF. The CDR3 coding sequence is TGTGCCAGCAGCTCCCAGACAGGGAATTCTTGGGCAGATACGCAGTATTTT.

J is TRBJ2-1 and V is TRBV11-2; 9 bases agree with TRBD2. Germline assignment: CDR1 SGHAT and CDR2 FQNNGV. The ends lost 5 bases at V and 5 bases at J; junction bases unmatched: 10. This CDR3 region has 16 residues. The CDR3 sequence: CASSPPYSGSNNEQFF. Written as DNA, the CDR3 is TGTGCCAGCAGCCCACCTTATAGCGGGAGCAACAATGAGCAGTTCTTC.

The rearrangement links TRBV4-2 to TRBJ1-1, with D possibly being TRBD1 (5 bases). Trimming stripped 0 bases from V and 6 bases from J, with 8 bases between. The germline CDR1 and CDR2 sequences are LGHNA and YNFKEQ. The CDR3 length is 13 residues. CDR3 in amino acids: CASSQDRGAEAFF. Written as DNA, the CDR3 is TGTGCCAGCAGCCAAGATAGGGGCGCTGAAGCTTTCTTT.

The CDR3, as DNA: TGTGCCAGCAGCGCCGGGGGGACCGGGGAGCTGTTTTTT. It encodes CASSAGGTGELFF. The V gene is TRBV9, the J gene TRBJ2-2, with 7 bases matching TRBD2. There are 13 residues in the CDR3. The germline V gene encodes CDR1 SGDLS and CDR2 YYNGEE. After removal of 3 bases from V and 5 bases from J, the junction contained 1 base not matched to a gene.

The V and J genes are TRBV28 and TRBJ2-7; TRBD2 aligns across 12 bases. V lost 4 bases, J lost 1 base, and 8 bases stayed unmatched. Germline-derived CDR1 and CDR2 are MDHEN and SYDVKM. There are 17 residues in the CDR3. CDR3 region: CASSSLAGGLLSYEQYF. The CDR3 DNA reads TGTGCCAGCAGTTCCCTAGCGGGAGGGCTGCTATCCTACGAGCAGTACTTC.

About this clone itself: Additional DNA sequences in this sample encode the identical CDR3. V and J are TRBV4-1 and TRBJ2-2, with D possibly matching TRBD2 (6 bases). The CDR3 covers 16 residues. V lost 1 base to trimming and J lost 3 bases, with 12 bases between them. Germline assignment: CDR1 MGHRA and CDR2 YSYEKL. The CDR3 is CASSQGPGTDTGELFF. The CDR3 DNA is TGCGCCAGCAGCCAAGGACCAGGGACTGACACCGGGGAGCTGTTTTTT.

This chain uses TRBV29-1 with TRBJ2-3; no clear D. The germline V and J ends were trimmed by 4 bases and 4 bases, with 6 bases remaining between them. The CDR3 has 11 residues. CDR1 and CDR2 (germline): SQVTM, ANQGSEA. CDR3 sequence: CSVGAPDTQYF. The CDR3 DNA is TGCAGCGTTGGGGCCCCAGATACGCAGTATTTT.

The chain links TRBV10-3 to TRBJ2-1, with 8 bases fitting TRBD2. The CDR3 spans 15 residues. Germline V lookup: CDR1 ENHRY, CDR2 SYGVKD. V lost 2 bases to trimming and J lost 6 bases; unmatched junction nucleotides: 6. CDR3 sequence (DNA): TGTGCCATCAGTGAGACGGGACTAGGGGTCAATGAGCAGTTCTTC. Translated, it gives CAISETGLGVNEQFF.

The chain joins TRBV10-3 to TRBJ1-5; no clear D gene. Trimming removed 0 bases at V and 3 bases at J, with 9 bases between. This CDR3 is built from 15 residues. Germline-derived CDR1 and CDR2 are ENHRY and SYGVKD. The DNA of the CDR3 is TGTGCCATCAGTGAGTCAGACACTTTCAATCAGCCCCAGCATTTT. Protein product: CAISESDTFNQPQHF.

The rearrangement links TRBV28 to TRBJ2-7; TRBD2 agrees at 11 bases. The CDR3 loop spans 16 amino acids. The V gene end was trimmed by 4 bases and the J gene end by 3 bases; junction bases not matched to a gene: 8. The germline CDR1 and CDR2 sequences are MDHEN and SYDVKM. The DNA for the CDR3 is TGTGCCAGCAGTTCTCCGAGACTAGCGGGAAACTACGAGCAGTACTTC. This gives the protein CASSSPRLAGNYEQYF.